This TCR beta chain was recorded in a study of blood T cell repertoires in COVID-19 (dated by TCRdb to about 2020). Background for the entire study: The collaborator samples originated in the United States, Italy and Spain and spanned the acute and convalescent phases of COVID-19. The material from the prospective study consisted of cDNA or gDNA derived from T cells, B-cell-depleted T cells, or PBMCs. Samples were obtained from the ongoing ImmuneRACE study (first 160 participants) and from over 1,000 subjects provided by 6 global collaborators. Where HLA class I and class II types were available, the types were taken from metadata supplied by the sample provider, not from assay-based typing. A freely available public database, intended as a resource for researchers studying the immune response to SARS-CoV-2, is where the repertoires were released. The dataset comprised deeply sampled blood TCRbeta repertoires from subjects exposed to, actively infected with, or recovered from COVID-19. A de-identified subject ID, COVID-19 status, age in years and sex were almost always included in the sample metadata.

With respect to this clone: No cognate antigen has been identified for it. Base quality data are lacking; no much larger clone is found one base away.

The immunoSEQ Assay, a bias-controlled multiplex PCR, was used to amplify TCRbeta CDR3 regions from genomic DNA. The study's processing was this. Within the assay, amplification of reference gene primers was used to estimate how many nucleated cells each sample contained. Sequence reads were collapsed and filtered to measure the absolute abundance of every unique TCRbeta CDR3 rearrangement. For each sample, productive Simpson clonality was calculated as the square root of Simpson's diversity index across productive rearrangements. As stored in TCRdb, this immuneACCESS dataset retains in-frame rearrangements with V and J assigned. A fraction of the clones does not appear; measured against another copy, unresolved V genes explain less than half of the discrepancy, and the remainder lacks a known reason. That table supplies the V and J calls and clone size; D and trimming were determined from the DNA. Across this sample there are 120,000 to 150,000 clones, with just over 85% seen only once. Of the sample, 1.5% to 1.9% is held by the ten largest clones.

As encoded in the germline V gene, CDR1 is SGHTA while CDR2 is FQGNSA. Including the terminal cysteine and phenylalanine, the CDR3 comprises 14 residues. Left in the record is the CDR3 DNA by itself, 42 bases read in frame from the first base. V lost 7 bases and J lost 2 bases, and the count of bases not matched to a germline gene is 6. Study-wide findings and limitations: The amount of clinical and demographic metadata varied by source and participant and was provided uncurated.

Collaborating institutions collected whole blood in K2EDTA tubes following their own protocols. For TCRbeta analysis, collaborators shipped samples as frozen whole blood, isolated PBMCs, or DNA extracted from either of those sample types. This receptor was identified in a woman aged 55 to 70 with acute or convalescent COVID-19. Sequencing input: peripheral blood. The rearranged chain carries TRBV7-2 and TRBJ2-3, with 7 bases matching TRBD1. The CDR3 protein: CASNKDRYTDTQYF. Here is the DNA: TGTGCCAGCAACAAGGACAGGTACACAGATACGCAGTATTTT.